The 6 T cell receptor beta chains below come from one sample, sequenced in a study of breast tumors, draining lymph nodes, adjacent tissues. MiXCR, applied by TCRdb to the multiplex PCR reads, yields one record per CDR3 protein. This sample yields about 230,000 distinct CDR3 sequences, of which about a third are seen a single time; 1.4% belongs to the top ten. Samples came from axillary lymph nodes draining the breast cancer. The sequencing input was axillary lymph node tissue. The receptors were sampled from a female donor with breast cancer. Some clones in this sample may be carry-over from other donors' samples.

The gene calls are TRBV20-1 and TRBJ1-6; no reliable D call. Germline-derived CDR1 and CDR2 are DFQATT and SNEGSKA (reference sequence). Trimming stripped 6 bases from V and 7 bases from J, with 13 bases between. The CDR3 consists of 13 residues. CDR3 sequence reads: CSAPWTGNSPLHF. CDR3 DNA sequence: TGCAGTGCCCCCTGGACGGGCAATTCACCCCTCCACTTT.

Concerning this clonotype: The conserved final phenylalanine or tryptophan is absent from the CDR3, which likely points to a read error. V is TRBV30 and J is TRBJ2-1; the D gene is possibly TRBD2 (6 bases). In germline, CDR1 is GTSNPN, CDR2 SVGIG (reference sequence). Trimming stripped 1 base from V and 2 bases from J, with 12 bases between. The CDR3 contains 15 residues. The CDR3 nucleotides are TGTGCCTGGAGTGGGGACTTGAGGGCCTACAATGAGCAGTTCCTC. This translates into CAWSGDLRAYNEQFL.

This clonotype has a count of ten or more. The J gene is TRBJ2-6, the V gene TRBV7-2, with D tentatively TRBD1 or TRBD2 (5 bases each). Trimming left V 7 bases short and J 2 bases short, with 12 bases between. The germline V gene has CDR1 SGHTA and CDR2 FQGNSA. The length of the CDR3 is 15 residues. The CDR3 sequence is CASMGWGPGANVLTF. DNA of the CDR3: TGTGCCAGCATGGGATGGGGACCTGGGGCCAACGTCCTGACTTTC.

The chain has TRBV20-1 and TRBJ1-4, with 9 bases that match TRBD1. Germline lookup yields CDR1 DFQATT and CDR2 SNEGSKA (reference sequence). The CDR3 runs to 12 residues. Losses at the gene ends were 3 bases for V and 12 bases for J; bases not matched to a gene: 5. The CDR3 here is CSASRDREELFF. CDR3 sequence (DNA): TGCAGTGCTAGCCGGGACAGGGAAGAACTGTTTTTT.

This chain uses TRBV18 with TRBJ2-1, with no clear D. The CDR3 length is 17 residues. V lost 1 base and J lost 3, with 16 bases in between. Germline loops: CDR1 KGHSH, CDR2 LQKENI. The CDR3 spells CASSPLSSSGVYNEQFF. The CDR3 DNA is TGTGCCAGCTCACCACTCAGCTCGAGTGGGGTCTACAATGAGCAGTTCTTC.

Regarding this clonotype: A read error may be the cause here, since a much bigger clone is one base away. This is likely a read error, given that the CDR3 carries no conserved phenylalanine or tryptophan at its end. It is unclear where the CDR3 begins or ends on the DNA, so no DNA is shown, and the CDR3 is as TCRdb lists it. J is TRBJ2-5 and V is TRBV3-2; the tabulated D call, TRBD2, remains unverified against the DNA. TRBV3-2 counts as a pseudogene. With termini counted, the CDR3 has 18 amino acids. The CDR3 region is CASSQDDKAGADAETQYL.